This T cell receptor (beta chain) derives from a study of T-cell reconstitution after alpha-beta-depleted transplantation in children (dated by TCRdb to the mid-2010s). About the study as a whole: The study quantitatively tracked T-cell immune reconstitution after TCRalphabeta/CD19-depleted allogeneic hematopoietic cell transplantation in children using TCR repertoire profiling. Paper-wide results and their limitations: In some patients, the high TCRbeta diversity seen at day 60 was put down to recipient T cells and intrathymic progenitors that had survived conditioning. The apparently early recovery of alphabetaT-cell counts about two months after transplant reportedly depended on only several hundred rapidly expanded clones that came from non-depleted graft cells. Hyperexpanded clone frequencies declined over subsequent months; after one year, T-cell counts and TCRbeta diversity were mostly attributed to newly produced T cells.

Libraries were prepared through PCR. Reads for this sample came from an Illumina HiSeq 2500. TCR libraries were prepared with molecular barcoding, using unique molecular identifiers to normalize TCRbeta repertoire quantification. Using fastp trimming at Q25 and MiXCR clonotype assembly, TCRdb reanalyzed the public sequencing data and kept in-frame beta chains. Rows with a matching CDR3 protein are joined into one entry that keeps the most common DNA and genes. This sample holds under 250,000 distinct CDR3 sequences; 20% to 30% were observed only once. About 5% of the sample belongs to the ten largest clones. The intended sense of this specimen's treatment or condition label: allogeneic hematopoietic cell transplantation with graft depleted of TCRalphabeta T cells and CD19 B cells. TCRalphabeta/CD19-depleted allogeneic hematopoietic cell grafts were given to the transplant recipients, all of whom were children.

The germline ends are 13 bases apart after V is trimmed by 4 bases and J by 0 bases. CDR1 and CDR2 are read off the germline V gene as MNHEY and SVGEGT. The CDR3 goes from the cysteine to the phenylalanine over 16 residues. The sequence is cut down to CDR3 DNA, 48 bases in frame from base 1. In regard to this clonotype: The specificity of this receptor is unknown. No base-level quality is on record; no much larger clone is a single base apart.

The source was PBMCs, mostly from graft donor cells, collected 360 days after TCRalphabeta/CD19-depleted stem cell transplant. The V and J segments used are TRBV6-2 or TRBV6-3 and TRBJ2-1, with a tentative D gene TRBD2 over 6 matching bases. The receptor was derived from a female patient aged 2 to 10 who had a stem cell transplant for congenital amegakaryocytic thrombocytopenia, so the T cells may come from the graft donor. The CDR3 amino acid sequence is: CASSFSRGSSYNEQFF. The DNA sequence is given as TGTGCCAGCAGTTTTTCTCGGGGGAGCTCCTACAATGAGCAGTTCTTC.